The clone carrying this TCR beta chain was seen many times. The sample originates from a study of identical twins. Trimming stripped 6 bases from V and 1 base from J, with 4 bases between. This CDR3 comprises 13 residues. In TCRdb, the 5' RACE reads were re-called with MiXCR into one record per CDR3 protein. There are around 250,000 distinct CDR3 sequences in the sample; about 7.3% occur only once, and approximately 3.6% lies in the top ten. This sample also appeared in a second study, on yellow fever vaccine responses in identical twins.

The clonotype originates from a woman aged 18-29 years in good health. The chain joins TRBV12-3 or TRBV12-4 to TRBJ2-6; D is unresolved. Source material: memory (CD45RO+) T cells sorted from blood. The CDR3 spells CASRHSGANVLTF. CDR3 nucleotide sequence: TGTGCCAGCAGGCATTCTGGGGCCAACGTCCTGACTTTC.